Following are 10 T cell receptor beta chains from one sample sequenced in a study of T-cell reconstitution after alpha-beta-depleted transplantation in children. Library preparation (for TCRbeta) was performed with unique molecular identifiers. MiXCR, applied by TCRdb to the PCR reads, yields one record per CDR3 protein. The table records approximately 490,000 distinct CDR3 sequences, approximately 13% of them present only once. Here the sequenced sample was PBMCs from the stem cell graft donor, taken from the stem cell graft. These receptors all stem from a human donor who donated a stem cell graft to a child with combined immunodeficiency.

In this sample, this clonotype turned up a few times. The gene calls are TRBV7-8 and TRBJ2-1; 9 bases line up with TRBD2. With 1 base clipped from V and 8 bases from J, the junction kept 3 bases outside the gene matches. This CDR3 contains 14 residues. Germline CDR1 and CDR2: SGHVS and FQNEAQ. The CDR3 region is CASSLGTSVHEQFF. As DNA, the CDR3 is TGTGCCAGCAGCTTAGGGACTAGCGTTCATGAGCAGTTCTTC.

This clonotype was detected only a few times. The J gene is TRBJ2-1, the V gene TRBV6-5; D not resolved. V lost 2 bases and J lost 6, with 8 bases in between. Germline loops: CDR1 MNHEY, CDR2 SVGAGI. CDR3 length: 13 amino acids. Written as DNA, the CDR3 is TGTGCCAGCAGTTACAAGCCTAGCAATGAGCAGTTCTTC. This encodes CASSYKPSNEQFF.

This clonotype was seen a handful of times. The V gene is TRBV20-1, the J gene TRBJ2-7, with D unresolved. The germline gives CDR1 DFQATT, CDR2 SNEGSKA (reference sequence). This CDR3 region has 13 residues. With 1 base removed from V and 0 bases from J, the gap between germline ends came to 7 bases. The CDR3 sequence is CSARGANSYEQYF. CDR3 nucleotide sequence: TGCAGTGCTAGAGGGGCCAACTCCTACGAGCAGTACTTC.

There are many counts of this clonotype. The genes are TRBV7-3 and TRBJ2-7; D is possibly TRBD2 (6 bases). CDR3 length equals 15 residues. Deletions cut 2 bases from V and 0 bases from J, with 11 bases between. Per germline, CDR1 SGHTA and CDR2 FQGTGA. CDR3 in DNA: TGTGCCAGCAGCTTAGCGGGGACGAGCTCCTACGAGCAGTACTTC. Its protein is CASSLAGTSSYEQYF.

The chain's CDR3 is CAIRATGGQPQHF. The CDR3 coding sequence is TGTGCCATCAGGGCGACAGGAGGTCAGCCCCAGCATTTT. The V gene is TRBV10-3, the J gene TRBJ1-5; perhaps TRBD1 as D (6 bases). The germline CDR1 and CDR2 sequences are ENHRY and SYGVKD. The V end lost 6 bases, the J end lost 6 bases, and 12 bases lay between the germline ends. The CDR3 consists of 13 residues.

The chain combines TRBV20-1 with TRBJ1-5, with a weak D call TRBD1 (5 bases). The CDR3 loop spans 15 amino acids. The germline V gene has CDR1 DFQATT and CDR2 SNEGSKA (reference sequence). V was pared by 3 bases and J by 1 base, with 13 bases between. CDR3 sequence: CSASRGGASNQPQHF. DNA of the CDR3: TGCAGTGCTAGCCGGGGCGGGGCCAGCAATCAGCCCCAGCATTTT.

Only a few counts were recorded for this clonotype. This chain connects TRBV9 to TRBJ1-4; D not resolved. The germline V gene has CDR1 SGDLS and CDR2 YYNGEE. Trimming shortened V by 0 bases and J by 3 bases, and 9 bases separated the two germline ends. The CDR3 contains 15 residues. The CDR3 reads CASSVGGRANEKLFF. The CDR3 DNA follows: TGTGCCAGCAGCGTAGGTGGACGGGCTAATGAAAAACTGTTTTTT.

The chain carries TRBV6-5 and TRBJ2-1; tentatively, D is TRBD2 (7 bases). The CDR3 extends over 17 amino acids. Trimming stripped 0 bases from V and 8 bases from J, with 20 bases between. The germline CDR1 and CDR2 sequences are MNHEY and SVGAGI. The CDR3 DNA follows: TGTGCCAGCAGTTACTCTGCGGGGGCGGGCTGGGGGGATGAGCAGTTCTTC. Its translation: CASSYSAGAGWGDEQFF.

This sequence joins TRBV5-6 and TRBJ2-1; TRBD2 matches at 10 bases. CDR3 length equals 20 residues. The V segment lost 2 bases and the J segment 8 bases; nucleotides outside the gene matches: 22. Germline CDR1 SGHDT, CDR2 YYEEEE. CDR3 DNA sequence: TGTGCCAGCAGCTTTGACACGCGAACTAGCGGGATGAGAGATGTCTATGAGCAGTTCTTC. Amino acids: CASSFDTRTSGMRDVYEQFF.

This clonotype was seen at least ten times. The chain couples TRBV7-6 to TRBJ2-7, with 7 bases fitting TRBD1. V was pared by 7 bases and J by 2 bases, with 11 bases of the junction left unmatched. CDR1 and CDR2 (germline): SGHVS, FNYEAQ. The CDR3 contains 15 residues. Here the CDR3 reads CASTSWGQLTYEQYF. DNA of the CDR3: TGTGCCAGCACATCGTGGGGACAGTTGACCTACGAGCAGTACTTC.